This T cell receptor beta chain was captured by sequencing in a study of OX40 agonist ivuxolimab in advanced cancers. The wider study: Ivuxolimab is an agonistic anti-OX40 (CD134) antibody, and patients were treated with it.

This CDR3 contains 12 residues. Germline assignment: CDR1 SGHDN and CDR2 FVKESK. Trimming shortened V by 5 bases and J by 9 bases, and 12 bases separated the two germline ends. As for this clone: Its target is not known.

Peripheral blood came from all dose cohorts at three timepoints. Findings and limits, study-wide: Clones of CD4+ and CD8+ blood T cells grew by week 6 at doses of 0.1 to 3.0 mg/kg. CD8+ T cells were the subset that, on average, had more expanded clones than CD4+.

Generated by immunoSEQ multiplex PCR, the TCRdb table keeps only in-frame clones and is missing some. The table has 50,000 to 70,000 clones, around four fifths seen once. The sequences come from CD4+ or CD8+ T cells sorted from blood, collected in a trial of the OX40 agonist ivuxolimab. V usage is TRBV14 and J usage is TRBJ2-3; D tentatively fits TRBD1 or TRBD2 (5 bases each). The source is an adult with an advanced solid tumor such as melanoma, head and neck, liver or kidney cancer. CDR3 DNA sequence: TGTGCCAGCAGCATTGTAGGGACGACGCAGTATTTT. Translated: CASSIVGTTQYF. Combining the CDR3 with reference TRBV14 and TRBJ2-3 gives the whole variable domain EAGVTQFPSHSVIEKGQTVTLRCDPISGHDNLYWYRRVMGKEIKFLLHFVKESKQDESGMPNNRFLAERTGGTYSTLKVQPAELEDSGVYFCASSIVGTTQYFGPGTRLTVL.